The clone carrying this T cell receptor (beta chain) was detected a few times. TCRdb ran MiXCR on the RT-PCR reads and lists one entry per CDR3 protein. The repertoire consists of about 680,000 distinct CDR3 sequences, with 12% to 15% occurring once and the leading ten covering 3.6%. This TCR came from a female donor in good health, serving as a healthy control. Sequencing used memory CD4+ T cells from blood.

In DNA, the CDR3 is TGTGCCAGCAGCGGCTCGACAGGAACTGAAGCTTTCTTT. Translating gives CASSGSTGTEAFF. The chain links TRBV7-6 to TRBJ1-1; D might be TRBD1 (6 bases). The CDR3 is 13 residues long. V was cut by 5 bases and J by 5 bases, with 12 bases left in between. Germline CDR1 and CDR2: SGHVS and FNYEAQ.